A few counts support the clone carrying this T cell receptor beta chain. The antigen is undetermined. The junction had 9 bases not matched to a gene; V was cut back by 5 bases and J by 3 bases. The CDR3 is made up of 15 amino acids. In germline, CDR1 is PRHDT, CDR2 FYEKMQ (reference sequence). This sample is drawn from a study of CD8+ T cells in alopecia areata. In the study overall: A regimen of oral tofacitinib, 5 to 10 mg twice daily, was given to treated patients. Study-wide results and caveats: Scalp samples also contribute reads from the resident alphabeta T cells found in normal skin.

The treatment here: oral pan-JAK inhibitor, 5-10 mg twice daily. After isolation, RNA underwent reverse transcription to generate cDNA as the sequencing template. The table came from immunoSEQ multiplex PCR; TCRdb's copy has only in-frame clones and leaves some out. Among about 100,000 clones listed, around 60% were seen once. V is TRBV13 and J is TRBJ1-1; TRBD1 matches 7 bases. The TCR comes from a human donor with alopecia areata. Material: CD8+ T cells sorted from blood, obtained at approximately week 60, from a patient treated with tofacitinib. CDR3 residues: CASSQTRGWDTEAFF. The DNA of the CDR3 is TGTGCCAGCAGCCAAACCAGGGGGTGGGACACTGAAGCTTTCTTT.